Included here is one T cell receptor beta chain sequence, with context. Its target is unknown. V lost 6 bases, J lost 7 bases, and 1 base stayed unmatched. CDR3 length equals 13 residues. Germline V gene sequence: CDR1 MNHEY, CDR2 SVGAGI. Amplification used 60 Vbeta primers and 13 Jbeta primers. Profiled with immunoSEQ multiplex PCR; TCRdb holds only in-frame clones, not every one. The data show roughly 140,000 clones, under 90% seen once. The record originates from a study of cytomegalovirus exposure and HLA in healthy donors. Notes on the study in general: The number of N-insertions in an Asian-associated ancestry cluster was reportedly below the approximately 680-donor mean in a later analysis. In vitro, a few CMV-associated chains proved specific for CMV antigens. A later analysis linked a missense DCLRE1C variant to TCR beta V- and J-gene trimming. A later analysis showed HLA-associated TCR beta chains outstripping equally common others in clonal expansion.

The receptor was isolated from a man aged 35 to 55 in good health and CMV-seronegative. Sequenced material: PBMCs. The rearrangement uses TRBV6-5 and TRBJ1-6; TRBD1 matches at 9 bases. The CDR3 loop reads CASRGQGNSPLHF. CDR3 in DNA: TGTGCCAGCAGGGGACAGGGAAATTCACCCCTCCACTTT.